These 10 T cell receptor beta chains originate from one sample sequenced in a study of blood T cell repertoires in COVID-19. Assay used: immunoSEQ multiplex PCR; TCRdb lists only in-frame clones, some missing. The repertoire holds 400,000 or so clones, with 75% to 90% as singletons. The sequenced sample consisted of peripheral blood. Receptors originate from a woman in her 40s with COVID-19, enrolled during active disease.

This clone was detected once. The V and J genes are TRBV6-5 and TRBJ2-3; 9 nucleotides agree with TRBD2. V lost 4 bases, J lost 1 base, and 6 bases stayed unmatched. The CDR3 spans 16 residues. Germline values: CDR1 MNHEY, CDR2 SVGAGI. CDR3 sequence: CASSFVSSGGTDTQYF. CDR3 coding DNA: TGTGCCAGCAGTTTTGTTTCTAGCGGGGGCACAGATACGCAGTATTTT.

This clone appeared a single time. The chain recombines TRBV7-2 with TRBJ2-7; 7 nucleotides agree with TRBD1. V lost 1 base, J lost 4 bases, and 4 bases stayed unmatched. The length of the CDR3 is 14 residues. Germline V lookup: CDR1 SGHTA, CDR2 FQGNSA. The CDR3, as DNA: TGTGCCAGCAGCTTAGTGACAGGGTGGTACGAGCAGTACTTC. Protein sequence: CASSLVTGWYEQYF. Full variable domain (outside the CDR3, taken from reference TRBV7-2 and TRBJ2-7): GAGVSQSPSNKVTEKGKDVELRCDPISGHTALYWYRQSLGQGLEFLIYFQGNSAPDKSGLPSDRFSAERTGGSVSTLTIQRTQQEDSAVYLCASSLVTGWYEQYFGPGTRLTVT.

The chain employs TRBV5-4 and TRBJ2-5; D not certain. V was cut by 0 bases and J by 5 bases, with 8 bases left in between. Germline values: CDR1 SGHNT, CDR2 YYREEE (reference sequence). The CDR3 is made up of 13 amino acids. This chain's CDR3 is CASSLAPMETQYF. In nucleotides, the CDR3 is TGTGCCAGCAGCTTGGCCCCAATGGAGACCCAGTACTTC.

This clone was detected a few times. The CDR3 DNA reads TGTGCCAGCAGTGGGGCAACGAGGGTAACCGGGGAGCTGTTTTTT. Translating it yields CASSGATRVTGELFF. The chain is built from TRBV2 and TRBJ2-2; tentative D call: TRBD2 (5 bases). The CDR3 length is 15 residues. V was pared by 4 bases and J by 5 bases, with 14 bases between. Germline V gives CDR1 SNHLY, CDR2 FYNNEI.

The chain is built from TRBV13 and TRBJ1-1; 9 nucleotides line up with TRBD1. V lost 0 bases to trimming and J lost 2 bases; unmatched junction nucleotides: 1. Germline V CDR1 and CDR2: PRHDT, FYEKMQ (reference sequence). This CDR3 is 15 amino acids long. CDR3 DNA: TGTGCCAGCAGCTTAGGGGGACAGGGAAACACTGAAGCTTTCTTT. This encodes CASSLGGQGNTEAFF.

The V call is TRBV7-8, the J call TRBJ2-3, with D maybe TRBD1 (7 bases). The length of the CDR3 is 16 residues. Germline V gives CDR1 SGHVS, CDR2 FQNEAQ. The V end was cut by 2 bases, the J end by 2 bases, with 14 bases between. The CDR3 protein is CASSLRRDSITDTQYF. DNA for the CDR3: TGTGCCAGCAGCTTAAGGAGGGACAGCATCACAGATACGCAGTATTTT.

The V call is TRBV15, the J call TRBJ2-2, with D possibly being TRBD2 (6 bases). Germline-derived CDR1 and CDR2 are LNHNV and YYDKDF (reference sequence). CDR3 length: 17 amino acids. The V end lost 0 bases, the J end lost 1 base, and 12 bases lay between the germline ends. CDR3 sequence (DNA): TGTGCCACCAGCAGAGATGGCGGGGTCTTGAACACCGGGGAGCTGTTTTTT. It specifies CATSRDGGVLNTGELFF.

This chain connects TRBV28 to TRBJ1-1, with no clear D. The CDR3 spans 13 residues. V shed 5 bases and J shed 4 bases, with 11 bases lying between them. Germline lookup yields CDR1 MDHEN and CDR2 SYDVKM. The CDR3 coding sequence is TGTGCCAGCAGTCCCTATGCCTTCACTGAAGCTTTCTTT. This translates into CASSPYAFTEAFF.

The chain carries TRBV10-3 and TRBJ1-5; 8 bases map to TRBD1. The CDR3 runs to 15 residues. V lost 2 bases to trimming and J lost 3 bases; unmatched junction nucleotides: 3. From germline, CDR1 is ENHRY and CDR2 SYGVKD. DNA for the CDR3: TGTGCCATCAGTGAGACAGGGGGGCACAATCAGCCCCAGCATTTT. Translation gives CAISETGGHNQPQHF.

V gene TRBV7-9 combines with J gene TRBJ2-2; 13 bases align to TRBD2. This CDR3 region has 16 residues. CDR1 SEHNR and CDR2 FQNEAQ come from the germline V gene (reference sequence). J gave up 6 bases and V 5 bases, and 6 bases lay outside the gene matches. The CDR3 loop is CASSARGLAGSGELFF. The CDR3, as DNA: TGTGCCAGCAGCGCCCGGGGACTAGCGGGATCCGGGGAGCTGTTTTTT.